The subject of this entry is one TCR beta chain. The CDR3 is 20 residues long. Germline CDR1 LNHNV, CDR2 YYDKDF (reference sequence). The V end was cut by 1 base, the J end by 0 bases, with 21 bases between. This specimen belongs to a study of blood T cell repertoires in COVID-19. Looking at the study overall: Sites in the United States, Italy and Spain provided acute and convalescent COVID-19 samples.

Measured with immunoSEQ multiplex PCR; TCRdb has only the in-frame clones, and not every one. The data contain roughly 260,000 clones, more than 70% of them singletons. Sequencing was carried out using peripheral blood. This receptor was taken from a woman aged 35 to 49 who had recovered from COVID-19. The chain links TRBV15 to TRBJ2-2; D is perhaps TRBD2 (5 bases). The CDR3 DNA is TGTGCCACCAGCAGAGCGTCGGCCAGGAAGGGAGTTTCGAACACCGGGGAGCTGTTTTTT. Its translation is CATSRASARKGVSNTGELFF.